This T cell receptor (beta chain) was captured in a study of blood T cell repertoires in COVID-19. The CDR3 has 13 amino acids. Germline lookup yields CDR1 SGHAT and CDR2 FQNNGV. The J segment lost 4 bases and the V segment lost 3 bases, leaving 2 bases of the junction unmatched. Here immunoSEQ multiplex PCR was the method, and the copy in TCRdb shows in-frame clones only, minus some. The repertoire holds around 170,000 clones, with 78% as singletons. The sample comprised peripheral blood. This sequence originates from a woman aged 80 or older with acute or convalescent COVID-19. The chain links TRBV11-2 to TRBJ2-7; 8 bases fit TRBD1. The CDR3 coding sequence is TGTGCCAGCAGCTTGCAGGGGGCGTACGAGCAGTACTTC. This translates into CASSLQGAYEQYF.